This TCR beta chain emerged from a study of shared clonotypes between healthy human individuals. Authors' methods: Junction-only immunoSEQ data arrived without quality scores, meaning filtering differed. Only in-frame clones appear in the TCRdb table, and some are missing; sequencing was by immunoSEQ multiplex PCR. The D gene and trimming were derived from the DNA, and the V and J assignments and clone size from that table. Counted here are 1.5 million to 2.5 million clones, approximately 94% occurring once; the ten biggest clones make up under 1.5%. CD45RO-negative cells were positively selected for CCR7, leaving out terminally differentiated effector memory CD45RA+ cells. The donors, healthy adults who were HIV-negative, had experienced no recent acute infections or vaccinations. Deletions cut 0 bases from V and 10 bases from J, with 15 bases between. The V gene's germline CDR1 is MGHRA and CDR2 YSYEKL. CDR3 length equals 14 residues.

The chain is built from TRBV4-1 and TRBJ1-1; the D gene is possibly TRBD1 (5 bases). This receptor was taken from a man in his late teens or twenties in good health. The specimen was naive CD8+ T cells sorted from blood. Here the CDR3 DNA reads TGCGCCAGCAGCCAAGACGGATGGGGGACGGCAGCTTTCTTT. It encodes CASSQDGWGTAAFF.